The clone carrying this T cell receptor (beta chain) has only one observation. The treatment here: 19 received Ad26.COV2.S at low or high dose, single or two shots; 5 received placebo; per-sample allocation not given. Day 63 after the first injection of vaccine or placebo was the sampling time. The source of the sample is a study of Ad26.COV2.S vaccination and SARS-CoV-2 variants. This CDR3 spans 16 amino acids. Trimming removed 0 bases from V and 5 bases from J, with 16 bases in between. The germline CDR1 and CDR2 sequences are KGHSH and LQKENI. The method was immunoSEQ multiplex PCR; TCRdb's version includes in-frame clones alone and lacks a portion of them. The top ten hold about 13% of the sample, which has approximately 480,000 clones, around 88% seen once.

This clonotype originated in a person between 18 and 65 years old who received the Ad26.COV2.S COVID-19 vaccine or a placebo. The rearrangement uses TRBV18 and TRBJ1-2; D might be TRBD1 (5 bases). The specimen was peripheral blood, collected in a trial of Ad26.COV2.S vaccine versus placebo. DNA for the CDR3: TGTGCCAGCTCACCACCGGAGCAGGGCCCTGAATATGGCTACACCTTC. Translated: CASSPPEQGPEYGYTF.